The T cell receptor (beta chain) described here comes from a study of OX40 agonist ivuxolimab in advanced cancers. Overall study context: Patient treatment consisted of intravenous ivuxolimab administration every 2 weeks at 0.01 to 10 mg/kg.

Produced via immunoSEQ multiplex PCR; TCRdb's table is partial and in-frame only. The sample records some 77,000 clones, 88% being singletons. The length of the CDR3 is 14 residues. The ends lost 6 bases at V and 10 bases at J; junction bases unmatched: 12. In germline, CDR1 is SNHLY, CDR2 FYNNEI. The specimen was CD4+ or CD8+ T cells sorted from blood, collected in a trial of the OX40 agonist ivuxolimab. The V gene is TRBV2, the J gene TRBJ1-2, with TRBD1 matching 9 bases. This clonotype originated in an adult with an advanced solid tumor such as melanoma, head and neck, liver or kidney cancer. CDR3 in DNA: TGTGCCAGCAGGGAACAGGGGGCCTTTACCCTCTACACCTTC. Amino acids: CASREQGAFTLYTF.